These 27 T cell receptor beta chains share one sample of origin, sequenced in a study of T cells in Graves' hyperthyroidism and ophthalmopathy. Researchers amplified the TCR beta CDR3 regions from RNA transcripts. The study used the HTBI primer set for a first-round RT-PCR of the TCR CDR3. TCRdb re-called the multiplex PCR reads with MiXCR, one entry per CDR3 protein. This sample has 350,000 to 500,000 distinct CDR3 sequences, with roughly 13% found just once. The sample taken for sequencing was blood. The source of these receptors is a woman between 18 and 29 years old with Graves' hyperthyroidism.

This clonotype was seen a handful of times. The V gene is TRBV6-4, the J gene TRBJ2-1; D possibly corresponds to TRBD2 (5 bases). CDR1 and CDR2 from the germline V gene are MRHNA and SNTAGT. V was trimmed by 0 bases and J by 4 bases, leaving 19 bases between them. This CDR3 comprises 18 residues. The DNA for the CDR3 is TGTGCCAGCAGTGACTCGATTGCGGGCCCGGGTCATTACAATGAGCAGTTCTTC. Protein: CASSDSIAGPGHYNEQFF.

This clonotype came up a few times. The chain has TRBV13 and TRBJ1-3; 10 bases agree with TRBD1. V lost 3 bases, J lost 3 bases, and 11 bases stayed unmatched. The CDR3 contains 18 residues. Germline V CDR1 and CDR2: PRHDT, FYEKMQ (reference sequence). The CDR3 nucleotides are TGTGCCAGCAGCTTCGGCAACACCCGGACAGGGGGTGGAAACACCATATATTTT. Amino acids: CASSFGNTRTGGGNTIYF.

This clonotype was seen repeatedly, ten times or more. The CDR3 spells CASSSPALLIDQPQHF. CDR3 DNA sequence: TGTGCCAGCAGTTCCCCGGCCTTACTAATAGATCAGCCCCAGCATTTT. The chain combines TRBV27 with TRBJ1-5; D is unclear. The CDR3 is 16 residues long. V lost 4 bases and J lost 5, with 18 bases in between. Per germline, CDR1 MNHEY and CDR2 SMNVEV (reference sequence).

This clonotype was seen ten or more times. The chain combines TRBV20-1 with TRBJ2-7, with a weak D call TRBD2 (7 bases). The CDR3 totals 17 residues. Germline CDR1 DFQATT, CDR2 SNEGSKA (reference sequence). V lost 3 bases, J lost 4 bases, and 25 bases lay in between. The CDR3 DNA reads as TGCAGTGCTAGTGTAGGGGACGGGGGGCGTTTTTTTTACGAGCAGTACTTC. Protein: CSASVGDGGRFFYEQYF.

This clonotype showed up many times. This chain joins TRBV11-3 and TRBJ2-1; D might be TRBD1 (5 bases). The germline V gene encodes CDR1 SGHNT and CDR2 YENEEA. V was trimmed by 3 bases and J by 10 bases, leaving 13 bases between them. This CDR3 is 13 amino acids long. For the CDR3, the DNA is TGTGCCAGCAGCTTGGGCCAGGGCGAGGAGCAGTTCTTC. It translates to CASSLGQGEEQFF. The full variable domain, rest sourced from reference TRBV11-3 and TRBJ2-1, is EAGVVQSPRYKIIEKKQPVAFWCNPISGHNTLYWYLQNLGQGPELLIRYENEEAVDDSQLPKDRFSAERLKGVDSTLKIQPAELGDSAVYLCASSLGQGEEQFFGPGTRLTVL.

This clonotype appeared many times. The V gene is TRBV11-2, the J gene TRBJ1-1, with TRBD1 as a possible D gene (6 bases). CDR3 length equals 13 residues. The ends were cut back, 1 base at V and 5 bases at J, with 8 bases in the middle. CDR1 is SGHAT and CDR2 is FQNNGV in the germline V gene. The CDR3 sequence is CASSLATGTEAFF. The CDR3 coding sequence is TGTGCCAGCAGCTTAGCTACAGGGACTGAAGCTTTCTTT.

For the CDR3, the DNA is TGTGCCAGTAGTATTGGGTTCTCGGGGCTATACAATGAGCAGTTCTTC. Translating gives CASSIGFSGLYNEQFF. V and J are TRBV19 and TRBJ2-1; D could derive from TRBD1 or TRBD2 (5 bases each). V gave up 3 bases and J gave up 4 bases, with 16 bases separating them. The germline gives CDR1 LNHDA, CDR2 SQIVND (reference sequence). The CDR3 is 16 amino acids. Supplemented by reference TRBV19 and TRBJ2-1, the full variable domain reads DGGITQSPKYLFRKEGQNVTLSCEQNLNHDAMYWYRQDPGQGLRLIYYSQIVNDFQKGDIAEGYSVSREKKESFPLTVTSAQKNPTAFYLCASSIGFSGLYNEQFFGPGTRLTVL.

This clonotype was recorded a few times. V and J are TRBV2 and TRBJ2-3, with TRBD2 matching 7 bases. The CDR3 is 15 amino acids. Losses at the gene ends were 2 bases for V and 2 bases for J; bases not matched to a gene: 4. From germline, CDR1 is SNHLY and CDR2 FYNNEI. In DNA, the CDR3 is TGTGCCAGCAGTGAAAGCGGGAACCCCACAGATACGCAGTATTTT. It codes for CASSESGNPTDTQYF.

The table lists this clonotype with many counts. The chain has TRBV30 and TRBJ2-3; TRBD2 aligns across 7 bases. Germline V gene lookup returns CDR1 GTSNPN and CDR2 SVGIG (reference sequence). This CDR3 comprises 14 residues. The J segment lost 4 bases and the V segment lost 0 bases, leaving 4 bases of the junction unmatched. The DNA for the CDR3 is TGTGCCTGGAGTGTACAGCTAGCGGCAGATACGCAGTATTTT. It yields the protein CAWSVQLAADTQYF.

V usage is TRBV4-3 and J usage is TRBJ1-5; TRBD1 might be the D (5 bases). Per germline, CDR1 LGHNA and CDR2 YSLEER. This CDR3 is 15 amino acids long. V gave up 3 bases and J gave up 0 bases, with 9 bases separating them. The CDR3 spells CASSQGTVSNQPQHF. In nucleotides, the CDR3 is TGCGCCAGCAGCCAGGGGACGGTTAGCAATCAGCCCCAGCATTTT.

This clonotype was picked up many times. The chain combines TRBV7-2 with TRBJ2-3, with 11 bases lining up with TRBD2. This CDR3 spans 18 amino acids. Germline loops: CDR1 SGHTA, CDR2 FQGNSA. V lost 5 bases to trimming and J lost 5 bases; unmatched junction nucleotides: 15. CDR3 sequence (DNA): TGTGCCAGCAGCAGGAGGACTAGCGGGCACCCCCCGGGAGATACGCAGTATTTT. Translated: CASSRRTSGHPPGDTQYF.

At least ten counts were recorded for this clonotype. The chain recombines TRBV20-1 with TRBJ2-7; 13 nucleotides agree with TRBD2. Germline loops: CDR1 DFQATT, CDR2 SNEGSKA (reference sequence). The CDR3 contains 16 residues. CDR3: CSAQIPGLAGLYEQYF. CDR3 DNA sequence: TGCAGCGCGCAAATCCCGGGACTAGCGGGACTCTACGAGCAGTACTTC.

This clonotype came up many times. The V gene is TRBV10-3, the J gene TRBJ1-5; 7 nucleotides match TRBD1. CDR1 ENHRY and CDR2 SYGVKD come from the germline V gene. J lost 6 bases, V lost 8 bases, and 10 bases had no gene match. The CDR3 length is 14 residues. In nucleotides, the CDR3 is TGTGCCATCGGGCAGGGGGGCGGGGGTCAGCCCCAGCATTTT. Protein product: CAIGQGGGGQPQHF.

The table lists this clonotype with many counts. The V and J genes are TRBV5-6 and TRBJ2-1; the D gene could be TRBD1 or TRBD2 (5 bases each). There are 15 residues in the CDR3. Germline values: CDR1 SGHDT, CDR2 YYEEEE. Deletions cut 2 bases from V and 4 bases from J, with 13 bases between. CDR3 bases: TGTGCCAGCAGCTTTACCGGGACCTATTACAATGAGCAGTTCTTC. It translates to CASSFTGTYYNEQFF.

The genes are TRBV27 and TRBJ2-7; D unresolved. Between the trimmed V and J ends, which lost 0 bases and 7 bases, there was a span of 10 bases. The CDR3 loop spans 13 amino acids. The germline V gene encodes CDR1 MNHEY and CDR2 SMNVEV (reference sequence). The CDR3 DNA is TGTGCCAGCAGTTTATCGGCCCAGCAAGAGCAGTACTTC. Translated: CASSLSAQQEQYF.

The chain is built from TRBV28 and TRBJ1-5; no reliable D call. V was shortened by 3 bases and J by 6 bases, with 9 bases between the two germline ends. From germline, CDR1 is MDHEN and CDR2 SYDVKM. CDR3 length: 13 residues. For the CDR3, the DNA is TGTGCCAGCAGTTTGACCCGGGCTCAGCCCCAGCATTTT. It encodes CASSLTRAQPQHF.

The sample holds many counts of this clonotype. The V gene is TRBV28, the J gene TRBJ1-2; D is possibly TRBD1 (5 bases). The germline V and J ends were trimmed by 10 bases and 6 bases, with 18 bases remaining between them. The CDR3 is made up of 13 amino acids. Germline loops: CDR1 MDHEN, CDR2 SYDVKM. This CDR3 reads CAISLMRGDGYTF. The CDR3 DNA reads as TGTGCCATCTCCCTCATGAGAGGGGATGGCTACACCTTC.

Comments on this clonotype: A read error may be the cause here, since a much bigger clone is one base away. The rearrangement uses TRBV2 and TRBJ2-7; D gene uncertain. The CDR3 runs 12 residues. The germline gives CDR1 SNHLY, CDR2 FYNNEI. V lost 5 bases and J 7 bases, leaving 12 bases between the germline ends. The CDR3 DNA reads as TGTGCCAGCAGTTTTTTGATCAATGAGCAGTACTTC. Translating it yields CASSFLINEQYF.

Details on this clonotype: Given a much more abundant clone one base away, this may be a read error. V is TRBV9 and J is TRBJ2-1, with 14 bases fitting TRBD2. The V gene's germline CDR1 is SGDLS and CDR2 YYNGEE. CDR3 length equals 16 residues. The V segment lost 4 bases and the J segment 6 bases; nucleotides outside the gene matches: 6. The CDR3 loop reads CASSSTSGRALNEQFF. The CDR3 DNA reads as TGTGCCAGCAGCTCGACTAGCGGGAGGGCCCTCAATGAGCAGTTCTTC.

This clonotype was recorded many times. The genes are TRBV20-1 and TRBJ2-7; D gene ambiguous. This CDR3 is built from 10 residues. The germline V gene encodes CDR1 DFQATT and CDR2 SNEGSKA (reference sequence). The germline V and J ends were trimmed by 6 bases and 3 bases, with 6 bases remaining between them. The CDR3 protein is CSAFNYEQYF. The CDR3, as DNA: TGCAGTGCGTTCAACTACGAGCAGTACTTC.

This clonotype was observed many times. The chain employs TRBV6-1 and TRBJ2-1, with 8 bases lining up with TRBD1. Germline lookup yields CDR1 MNHNS and CDR2 SASEGT. The CDR3 loop spans 16 amino acids. The V segment lost 5 bases and the J segment 4 bases; nucleotides outside the gene matches: 10. CDR3 amino acids: CASSSLDRGTYNEQFF. The CDR3 DNA reads TGTGCCAGCAGTTCCCTAGACAGGGGAACATACAATGAGCAGTTCTTC.

This clonotype was seen a few times. CDR3 amino acids: CASSIDLVRQTTEAFF. The CDR3 nucleotides read TGTGCCAGTAGTATAGATCTAGTGCGACAGACCACTGAAGCTTTCTTT. J is TRBJ1-1 and V is TRBV19; D might be TRBD1 (5 bases). CDR3 length: 16 amino acids. Germline V gene data show CDR1 as LNHDA and CDR2 as SQIVND (reference sequence). V lost 0 bases to trimming and J lost 4 bases, with 15 bases between them. Combining the CDR3 with reference TRBV19 and TRBJ1-1 gives the whole variable domain DGGITQSPKYLFRKEGQNVTLSCEQNLNHDAMYWYRQDPGQGLRLIYYSQIVNDFQKGDIAEGYSVSREKKESFPLTVTSAQKNPTAFYLCASSIDLVRQTTEAFFGQGTRLTVV.

In its sample, this clonotype was seen a few times. The genes are TRBV19 and TRBJ2-5; D is possibly TRBD2 (6 bases). Trimming left V 1 base short and J 5 bases short, with 11 bases between. CDR1 LNHDA and CDR2 SQIVND come from the germline V gene (reference sequence). This CDR3 has 14 amino acids. The CDR3 is CASSIASGVETQYF. The DNA for the CDR3 is TGTGCCAGTAGTATAGCGTCGGGAGTTGAGACCCAGTACTTC.

This clonotype occurred many times. The chain combines TRBV12-3 or TRBV12-4 with TRBJ2-7, with 9 bases lining up with TRBD1. The CDR3 runs 18 residues. Trimming took 5 bases from V and 0 from J; bases not matched to a gene: 14. For the CDR3, the DNA is TGTGCCAGCAGTCGCGGCGGGACAGGGATTGTTAGCTCCTACGAGCAGTACTTC. It codes for CASSRGGTGIVSSYEQYF.

This clonotype was counted ten times or more. The chain uses TRBV20-1 and TRBJ1-1; D remains unclear. Between the trimmed V and J ends, which lost 3 bases and 2 bases, there was a span of 7 bases. Looked up from germline, CDR1 is DFQATT and CDR2 is SNEGSKA (reference sequence). The CDR3 sequence is 12 residues long. The CDR3 region is CSASQPNTEAFF. The CDR3 DNA is TGCAGTGCTAGTCAACCAAACACTGAAGCTTTCTTT.

This chain uses TRBV19 with TRBJ2-1, with 9 bases identical to TRBD1. Trimming cost V 2 bases and J 4 bases; bases outside gene matches: 3. The germline V gene encodes CDR1 LNHDA and CDR2 SQIVND (reference sequence). The CDR3 has 15 residues. CDR3 amino acids: CASSIRDRVYNEQFF. CDR3 coding DNA: TGTGCCAGTAGTATAAGGGACAGGGTATACAATGAGCAGTTCTTC.

As for this clonotype: This CDR3 is missing its conserved last phenylalanine or tryptophan, likely due to a read error. V and J are TRBV28 and TRBJ1-2, with unresolved D. The germline gives CDR1 MDHEN, CDR2 SYDVKM. CDR3 length: 13 residues. V was pared by 6 bases and J by 6 bases, with 14 bases between. CDR3 residues: CASSPDPIHGYTI. The CDR3 nucleotides are TGTGCCAGCAGCCCCGACCCAATCCATGGCTACACCATC.